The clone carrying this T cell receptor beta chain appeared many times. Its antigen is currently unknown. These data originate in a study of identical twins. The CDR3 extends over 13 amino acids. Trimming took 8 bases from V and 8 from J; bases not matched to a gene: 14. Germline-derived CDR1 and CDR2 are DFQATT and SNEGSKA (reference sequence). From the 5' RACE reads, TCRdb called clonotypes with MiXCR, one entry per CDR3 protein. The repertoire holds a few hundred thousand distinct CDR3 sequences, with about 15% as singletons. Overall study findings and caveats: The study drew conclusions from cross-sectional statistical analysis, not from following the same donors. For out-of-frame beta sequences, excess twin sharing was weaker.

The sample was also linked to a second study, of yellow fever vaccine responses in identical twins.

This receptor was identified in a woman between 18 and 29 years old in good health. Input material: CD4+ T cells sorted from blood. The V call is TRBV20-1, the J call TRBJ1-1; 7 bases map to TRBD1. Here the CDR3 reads CSLTPRTGLEAFF. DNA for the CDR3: TGCAGTCTCACCCCGAGGACAGGCTTGGAAGCTTTCTTT.